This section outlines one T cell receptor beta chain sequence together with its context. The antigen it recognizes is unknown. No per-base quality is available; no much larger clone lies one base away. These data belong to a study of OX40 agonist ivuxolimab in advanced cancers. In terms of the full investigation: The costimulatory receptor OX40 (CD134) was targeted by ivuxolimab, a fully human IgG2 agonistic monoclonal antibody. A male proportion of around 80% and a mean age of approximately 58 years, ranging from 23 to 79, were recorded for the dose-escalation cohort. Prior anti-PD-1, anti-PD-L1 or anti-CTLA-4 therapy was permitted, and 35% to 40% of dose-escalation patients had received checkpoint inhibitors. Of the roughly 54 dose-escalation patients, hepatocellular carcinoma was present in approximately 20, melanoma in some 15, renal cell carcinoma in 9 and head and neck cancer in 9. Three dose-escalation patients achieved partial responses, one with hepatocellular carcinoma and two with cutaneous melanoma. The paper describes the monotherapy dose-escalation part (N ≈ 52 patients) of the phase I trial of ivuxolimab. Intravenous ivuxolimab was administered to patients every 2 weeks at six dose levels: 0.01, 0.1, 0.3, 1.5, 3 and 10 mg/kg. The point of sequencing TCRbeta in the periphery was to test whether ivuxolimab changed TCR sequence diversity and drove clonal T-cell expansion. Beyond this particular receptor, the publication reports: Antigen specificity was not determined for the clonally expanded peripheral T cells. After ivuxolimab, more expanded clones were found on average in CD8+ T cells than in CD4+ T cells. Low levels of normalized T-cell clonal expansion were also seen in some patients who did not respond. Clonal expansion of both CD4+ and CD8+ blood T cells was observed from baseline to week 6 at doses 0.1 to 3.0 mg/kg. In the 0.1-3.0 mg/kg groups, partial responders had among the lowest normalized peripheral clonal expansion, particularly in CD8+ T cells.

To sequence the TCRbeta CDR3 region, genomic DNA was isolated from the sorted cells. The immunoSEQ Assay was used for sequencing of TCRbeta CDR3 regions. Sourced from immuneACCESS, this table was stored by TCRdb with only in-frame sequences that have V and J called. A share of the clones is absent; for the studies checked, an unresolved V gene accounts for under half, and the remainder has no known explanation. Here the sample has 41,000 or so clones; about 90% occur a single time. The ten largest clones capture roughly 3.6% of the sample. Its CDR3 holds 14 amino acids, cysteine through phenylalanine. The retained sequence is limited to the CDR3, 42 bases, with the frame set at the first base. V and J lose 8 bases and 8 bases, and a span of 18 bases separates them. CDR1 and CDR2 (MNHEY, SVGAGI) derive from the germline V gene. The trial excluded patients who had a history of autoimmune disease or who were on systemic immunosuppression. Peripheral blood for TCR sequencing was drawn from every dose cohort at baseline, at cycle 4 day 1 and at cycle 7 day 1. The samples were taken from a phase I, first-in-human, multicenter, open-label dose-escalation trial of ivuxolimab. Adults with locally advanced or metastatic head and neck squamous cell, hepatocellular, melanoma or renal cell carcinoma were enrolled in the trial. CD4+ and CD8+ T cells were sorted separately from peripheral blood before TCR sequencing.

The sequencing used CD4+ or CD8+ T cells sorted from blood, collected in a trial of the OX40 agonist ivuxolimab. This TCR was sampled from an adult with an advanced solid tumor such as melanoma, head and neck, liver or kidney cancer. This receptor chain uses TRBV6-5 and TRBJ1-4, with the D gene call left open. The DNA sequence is TGTGCCAGCGCCCCCACGAACCTACTCGAAAAACTGTTTTTT. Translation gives CASAPTNLLEKLFF.